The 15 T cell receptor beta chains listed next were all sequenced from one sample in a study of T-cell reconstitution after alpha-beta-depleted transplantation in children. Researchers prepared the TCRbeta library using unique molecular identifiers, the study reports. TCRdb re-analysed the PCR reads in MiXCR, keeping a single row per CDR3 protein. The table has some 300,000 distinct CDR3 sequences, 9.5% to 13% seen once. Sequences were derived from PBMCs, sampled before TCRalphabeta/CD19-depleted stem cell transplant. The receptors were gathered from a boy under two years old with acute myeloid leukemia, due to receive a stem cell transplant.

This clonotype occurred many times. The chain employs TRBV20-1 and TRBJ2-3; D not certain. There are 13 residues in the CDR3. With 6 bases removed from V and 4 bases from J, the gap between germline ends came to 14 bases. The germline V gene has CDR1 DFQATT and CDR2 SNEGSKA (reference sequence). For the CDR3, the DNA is TGCAGTGCCCCCCCCCAAGGCTCAGATACGCAGTATTTT. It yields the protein CSAPPQGSDTQYF.

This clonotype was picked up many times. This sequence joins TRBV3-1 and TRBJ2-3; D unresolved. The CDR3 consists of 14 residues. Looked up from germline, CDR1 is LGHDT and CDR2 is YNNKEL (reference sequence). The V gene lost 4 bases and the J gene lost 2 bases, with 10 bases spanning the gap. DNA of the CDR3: TGTGCCAGCAGCCCCGGCCGTCCCACAGATACGCAGTATTTT. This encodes CASSPGRPTDTQYF.

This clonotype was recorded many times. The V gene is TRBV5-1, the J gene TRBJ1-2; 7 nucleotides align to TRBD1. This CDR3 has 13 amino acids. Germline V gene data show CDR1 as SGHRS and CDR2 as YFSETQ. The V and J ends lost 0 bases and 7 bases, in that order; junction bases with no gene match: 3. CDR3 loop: CASSLGQGPGYTF. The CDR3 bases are TGCGCCAGCAGCTTGGGACAGGGACCTGGCTACACCTTC. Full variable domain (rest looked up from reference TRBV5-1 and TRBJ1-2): KAGVTQTPRYLIKTRGQQVTLSCSPISGHRSVSWYQQTPGQGLQFLFEYFSETQRNKGNFPGRFSGRQFSNSRSEMNVSTLELGDSALYLCASSLGQGPGYTFGSGTRLTVV.

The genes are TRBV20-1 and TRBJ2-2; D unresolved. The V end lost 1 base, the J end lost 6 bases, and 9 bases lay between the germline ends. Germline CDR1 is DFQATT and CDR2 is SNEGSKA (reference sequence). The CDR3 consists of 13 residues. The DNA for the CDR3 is TGCAGTGCTAGAGTTTGGACCGCCGGGGAGCTGTTTTTT. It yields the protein CSARVWTAGELFF.

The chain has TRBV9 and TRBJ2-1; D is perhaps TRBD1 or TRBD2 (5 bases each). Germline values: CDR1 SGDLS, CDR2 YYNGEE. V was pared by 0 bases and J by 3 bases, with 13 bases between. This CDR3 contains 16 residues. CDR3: CASSVGRGASYNEQFF. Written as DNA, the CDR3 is TGTGCCAGCAGCGTAGGACGAGGGGCTAGCTACAATGAGCAGTTCTTC.

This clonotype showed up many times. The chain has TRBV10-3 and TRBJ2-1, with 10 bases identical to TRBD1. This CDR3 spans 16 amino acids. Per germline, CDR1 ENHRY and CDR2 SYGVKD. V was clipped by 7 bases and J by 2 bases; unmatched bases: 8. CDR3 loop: CAITDPGQGAYNEQFF. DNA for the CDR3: TGTGCCATCACTGACCCCGGACAGGGGGCCTACAATGAGCAGTTCTTC.

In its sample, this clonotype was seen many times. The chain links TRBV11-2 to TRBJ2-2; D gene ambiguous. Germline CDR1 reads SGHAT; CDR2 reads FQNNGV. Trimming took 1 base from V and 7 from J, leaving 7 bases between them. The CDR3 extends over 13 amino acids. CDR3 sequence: CASSLVSIGELFF. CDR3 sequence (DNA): TGTGCCAGCAGCTTAGTTAGCATCGGGGAGCTGTTTTTT.

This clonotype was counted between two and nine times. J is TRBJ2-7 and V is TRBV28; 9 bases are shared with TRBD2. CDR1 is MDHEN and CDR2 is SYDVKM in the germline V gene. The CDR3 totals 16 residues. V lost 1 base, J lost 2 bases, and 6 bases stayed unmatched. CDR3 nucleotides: TGTGCCAGCAGTTTATCGGGCGGGAGGGCCACCTACGAGCAGTACTTC. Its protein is CASSLSGGRATYEQYF.

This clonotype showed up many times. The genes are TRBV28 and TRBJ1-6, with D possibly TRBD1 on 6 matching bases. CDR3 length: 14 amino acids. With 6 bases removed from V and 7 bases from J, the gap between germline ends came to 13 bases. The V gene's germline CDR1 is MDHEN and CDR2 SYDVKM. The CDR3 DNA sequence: TGTGCCAGCAGACGAGGGGGAGGGAATTCACCCCTCCACTTT. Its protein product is CASRRGGGNSPLHF.

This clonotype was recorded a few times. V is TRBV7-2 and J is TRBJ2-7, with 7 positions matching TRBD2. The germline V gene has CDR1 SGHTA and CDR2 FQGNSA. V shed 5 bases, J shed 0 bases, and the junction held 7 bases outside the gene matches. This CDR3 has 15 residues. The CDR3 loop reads CASSATSVNSYEQYF. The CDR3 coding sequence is TGTGCCAGCAGCGCCACTAGCGTTAACTCCTACGAGCAGTACTTC.

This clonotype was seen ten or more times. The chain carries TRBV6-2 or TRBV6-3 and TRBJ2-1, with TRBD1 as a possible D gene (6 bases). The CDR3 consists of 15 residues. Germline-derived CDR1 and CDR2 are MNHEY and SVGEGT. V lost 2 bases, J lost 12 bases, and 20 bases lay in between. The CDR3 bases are TGTGCCAGCAGTTACCGGGCAGGCTGGTTAGGGGGGCAGTTCTTC. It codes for CASSYRAGWLGGQFF.

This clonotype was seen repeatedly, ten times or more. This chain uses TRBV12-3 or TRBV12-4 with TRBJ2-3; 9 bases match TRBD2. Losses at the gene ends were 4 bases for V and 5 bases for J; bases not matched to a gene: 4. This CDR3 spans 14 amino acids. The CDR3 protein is CASSSGGRGDTQYF. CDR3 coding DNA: TGTGCCAGCAGTTCCGGCGGGAGGGGAGATACGCAGTATTTT.

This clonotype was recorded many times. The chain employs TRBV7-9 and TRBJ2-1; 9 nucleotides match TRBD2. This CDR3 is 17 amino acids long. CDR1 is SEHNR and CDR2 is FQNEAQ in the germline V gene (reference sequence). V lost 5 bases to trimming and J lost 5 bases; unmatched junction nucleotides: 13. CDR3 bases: TGTGCCAGCAGCCAGAGCAGAGCTAGCGGGGTTAACAATGAGCAGTTCTTC. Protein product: CASSQSRASGVNNEQFF. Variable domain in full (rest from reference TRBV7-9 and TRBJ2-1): DTGVSQNPRHKITKRGQNVTFRCDPISEHNRLYWYRQTLGQGPEFLTYFQNEAQLEKSRLLSDRFSAERPKGSFSTLEIQRTEQGDSAMYLCASSQSRASGVNNEQFFGPGTRLTVL.

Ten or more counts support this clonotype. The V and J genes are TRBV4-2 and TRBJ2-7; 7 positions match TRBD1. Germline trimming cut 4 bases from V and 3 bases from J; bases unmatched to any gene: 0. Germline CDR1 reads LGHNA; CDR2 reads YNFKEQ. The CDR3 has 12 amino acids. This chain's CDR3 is CASSRQGYEQYF. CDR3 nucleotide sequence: TGTGCCAGCAGCCGACAGGGCTACGAGCAGTACTTC.

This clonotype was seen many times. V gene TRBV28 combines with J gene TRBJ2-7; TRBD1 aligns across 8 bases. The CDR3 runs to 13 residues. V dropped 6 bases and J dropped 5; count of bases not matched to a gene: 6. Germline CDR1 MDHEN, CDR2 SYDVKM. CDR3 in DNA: TGTGCCAGCAGGCCCCAGACAGGGGACGAGCAGTACTTC. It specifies CASRPQTGDEQYF.